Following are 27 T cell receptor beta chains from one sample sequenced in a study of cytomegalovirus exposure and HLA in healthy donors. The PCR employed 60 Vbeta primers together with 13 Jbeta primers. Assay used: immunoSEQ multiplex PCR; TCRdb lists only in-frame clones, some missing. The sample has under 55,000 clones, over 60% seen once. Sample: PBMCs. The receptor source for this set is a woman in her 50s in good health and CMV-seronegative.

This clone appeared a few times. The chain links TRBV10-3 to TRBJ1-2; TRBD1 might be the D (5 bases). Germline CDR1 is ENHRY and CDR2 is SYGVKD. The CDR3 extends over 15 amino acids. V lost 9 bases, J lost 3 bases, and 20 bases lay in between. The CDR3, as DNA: TGTGCCATAAATCAAGGCTCCGGCAGGGACTATGGCTACACCTTC. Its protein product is CAINQGSGRDYGYTF.

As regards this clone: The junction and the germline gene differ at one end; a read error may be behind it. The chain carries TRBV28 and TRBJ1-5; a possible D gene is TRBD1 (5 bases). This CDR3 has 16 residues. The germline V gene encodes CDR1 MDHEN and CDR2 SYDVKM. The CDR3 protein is CVSSLGPQSSYQPQHF. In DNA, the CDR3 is TGTGTCAGTAGTTTGGGGCCTCAAAGTAGCTATCAGCCCCAGCATTTT.

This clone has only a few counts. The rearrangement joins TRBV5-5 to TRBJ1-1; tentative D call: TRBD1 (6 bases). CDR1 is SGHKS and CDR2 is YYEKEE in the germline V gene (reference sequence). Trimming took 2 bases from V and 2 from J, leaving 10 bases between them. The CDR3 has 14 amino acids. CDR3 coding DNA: TGTGCCAGCAGCTTCCGAGGGGGTAACACTGAAGCTTTCTTT. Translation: CASSFRGGNTEAFF.

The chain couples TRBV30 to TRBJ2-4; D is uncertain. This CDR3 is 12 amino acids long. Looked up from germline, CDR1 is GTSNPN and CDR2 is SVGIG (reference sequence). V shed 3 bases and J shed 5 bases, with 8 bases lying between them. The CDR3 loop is CAWRRQQNIQYF. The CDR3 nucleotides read TGTGCCTGGAGGCGGCAGCAAAACATTCAGTACTTC.

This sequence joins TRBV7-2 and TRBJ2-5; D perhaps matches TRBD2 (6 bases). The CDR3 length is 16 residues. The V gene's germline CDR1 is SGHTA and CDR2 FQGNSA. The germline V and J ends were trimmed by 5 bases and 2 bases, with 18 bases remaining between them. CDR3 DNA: TGTGCCAGCAGCATATGGGGGACTGGGAAGCAAGAGACCCAGTACTTC. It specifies CASSIWGTGKQETQYF.

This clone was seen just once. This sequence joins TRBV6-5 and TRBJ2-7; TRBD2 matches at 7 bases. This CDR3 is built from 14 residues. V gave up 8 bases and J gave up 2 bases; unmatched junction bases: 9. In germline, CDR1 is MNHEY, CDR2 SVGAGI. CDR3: CASSPERGPYEQYF. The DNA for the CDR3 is TGTGCCAGCTCCCCCGAGCGGGGACCCTACGAGCAGTACTTC.

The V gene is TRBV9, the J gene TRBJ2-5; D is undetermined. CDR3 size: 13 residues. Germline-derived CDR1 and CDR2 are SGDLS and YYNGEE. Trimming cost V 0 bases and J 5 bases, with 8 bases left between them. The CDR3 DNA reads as TGTGCCAGCAGCGTAGCAAATCGGGAGACCCAGTACTTC. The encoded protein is CASSVANRETQYF.

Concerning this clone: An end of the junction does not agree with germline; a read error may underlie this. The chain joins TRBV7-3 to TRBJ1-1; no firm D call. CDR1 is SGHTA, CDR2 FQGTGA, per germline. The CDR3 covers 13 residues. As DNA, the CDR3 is TGTGCGAGCAAAGGAGGAGTTGGCACTGAAGCTTTCTTT. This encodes CASKGGVGTEAFF. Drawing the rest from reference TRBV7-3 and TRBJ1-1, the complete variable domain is GAGVSQTPSNKVTEKGKYVELRCDPISGHTALYWYRQSLGQGPEFLIYFQGTGAADDSGLPNDRFFAVRPEGSVSTLKIQRTERGDSAVYLCASKGGVGTEAFFGQGTRLTVV.

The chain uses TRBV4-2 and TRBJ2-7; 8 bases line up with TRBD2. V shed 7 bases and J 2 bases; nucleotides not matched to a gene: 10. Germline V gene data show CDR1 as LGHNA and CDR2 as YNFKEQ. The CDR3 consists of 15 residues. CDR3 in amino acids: CASTPSTSGPYEQYF. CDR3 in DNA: TGTGCCAGCACCCCAAGTACTAGCGGACCCTACGAGCAGTACTTC.

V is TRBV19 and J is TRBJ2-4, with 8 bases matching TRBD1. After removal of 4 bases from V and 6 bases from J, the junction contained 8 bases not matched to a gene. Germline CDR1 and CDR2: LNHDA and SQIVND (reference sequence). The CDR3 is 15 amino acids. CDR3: CASSKAGTGINIQYF. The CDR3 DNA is TGTGCCAGTAGTAAAGCCGGGACAGGAATAAACATTCAGTACTTC.

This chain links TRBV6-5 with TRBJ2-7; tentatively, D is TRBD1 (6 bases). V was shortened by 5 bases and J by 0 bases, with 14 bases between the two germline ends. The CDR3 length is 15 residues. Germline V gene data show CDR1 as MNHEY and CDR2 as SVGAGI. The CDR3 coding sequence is TGTGCCAGCAGTAGGGGGACGGTGAGCTCCTACGAGCAGTACTTC. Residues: CASSRGTVSSYEQYF.

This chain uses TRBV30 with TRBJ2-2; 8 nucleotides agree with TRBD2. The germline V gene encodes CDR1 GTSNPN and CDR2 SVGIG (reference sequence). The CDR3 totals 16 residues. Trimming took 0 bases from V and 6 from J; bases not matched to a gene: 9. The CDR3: CAWSVKGLGEAGELFF. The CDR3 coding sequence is TGTGCCTGGAGTGTCAAGGGACTAGGGGAAGCCGGGGAGCTGTTTTTT.

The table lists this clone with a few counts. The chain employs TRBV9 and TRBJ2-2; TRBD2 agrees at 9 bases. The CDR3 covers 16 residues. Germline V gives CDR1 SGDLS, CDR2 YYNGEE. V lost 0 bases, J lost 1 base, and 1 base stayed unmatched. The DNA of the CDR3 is TGTGCCAGCAGCGTAGCACTAGCGGGGAACACCGGGGAGCTGTTTTTT. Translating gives CASSVALAGNTGELFF.

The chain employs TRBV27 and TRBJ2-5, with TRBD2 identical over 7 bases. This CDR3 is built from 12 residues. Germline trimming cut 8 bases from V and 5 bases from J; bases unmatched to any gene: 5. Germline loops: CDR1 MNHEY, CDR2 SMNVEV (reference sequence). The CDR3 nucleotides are TGTGCCAGCGGGACTACCCGGGAGACCCAGTACTTC. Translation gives CASGTTRETQYF.

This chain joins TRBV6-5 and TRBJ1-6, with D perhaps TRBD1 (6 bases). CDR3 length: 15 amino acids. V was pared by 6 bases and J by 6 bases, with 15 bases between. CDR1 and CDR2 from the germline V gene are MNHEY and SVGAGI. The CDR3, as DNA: TGTGCCAGCAGAAAAGGGGAGGGGGGTAATTCACCCCTCCACTTT. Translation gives CASRKGEGGNSPLHF.

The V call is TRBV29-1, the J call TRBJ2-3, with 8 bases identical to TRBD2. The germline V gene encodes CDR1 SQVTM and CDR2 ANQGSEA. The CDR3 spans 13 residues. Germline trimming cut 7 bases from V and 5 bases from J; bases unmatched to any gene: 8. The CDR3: CSAGTSKRDTQYF. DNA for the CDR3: TGCAGCGCGGGGACTAGTAAGAGAGATACGCAGTATTTT.

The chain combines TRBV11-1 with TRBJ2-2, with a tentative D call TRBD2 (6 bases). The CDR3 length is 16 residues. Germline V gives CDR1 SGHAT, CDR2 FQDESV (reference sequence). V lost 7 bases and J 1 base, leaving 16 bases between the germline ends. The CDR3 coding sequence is TGTGCCAGCACCGTAAGCGAAGCGGGGAACACCGGGGAGCTGTTTTTT. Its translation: CASTVSEAGNTGELFF.

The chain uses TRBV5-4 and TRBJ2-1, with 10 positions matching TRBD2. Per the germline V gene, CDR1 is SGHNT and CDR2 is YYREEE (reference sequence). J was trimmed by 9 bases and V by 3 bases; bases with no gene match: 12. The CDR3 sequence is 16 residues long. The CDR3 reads CASSSPGSGGAGEQFF. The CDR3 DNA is TGTGCCAGCAGCTCCCCCGGGAGCGGGGGGGCCGGTGAGCAGTTCTTC.

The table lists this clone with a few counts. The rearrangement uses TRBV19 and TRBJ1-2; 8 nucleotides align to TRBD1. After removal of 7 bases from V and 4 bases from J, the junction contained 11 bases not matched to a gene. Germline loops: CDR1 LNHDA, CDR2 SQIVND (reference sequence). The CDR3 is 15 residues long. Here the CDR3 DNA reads TGTGCCAGTACCCGGGCGCACACAGGGGGCTATGGCTACACCTTC. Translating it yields CASTRAHTGGYGYTF.

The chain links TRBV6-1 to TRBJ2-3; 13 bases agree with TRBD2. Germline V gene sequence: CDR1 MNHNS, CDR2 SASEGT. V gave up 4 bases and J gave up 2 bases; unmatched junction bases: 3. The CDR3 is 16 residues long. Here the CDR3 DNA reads TGTGCCAGCAGTGGAACTAGCGGGAGGGTCACAGATACGCAGTATTTT. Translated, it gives CASSGTSGRVTDTQYF.

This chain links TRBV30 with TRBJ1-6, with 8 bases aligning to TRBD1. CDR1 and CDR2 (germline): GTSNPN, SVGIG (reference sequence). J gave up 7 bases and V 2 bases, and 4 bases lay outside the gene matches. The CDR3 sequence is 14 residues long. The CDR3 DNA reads TGTGCCTGGAGTTTTACAGGGGGGAATTCACCCCTCCACTTT. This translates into CAWSFTGGNSPLHF.

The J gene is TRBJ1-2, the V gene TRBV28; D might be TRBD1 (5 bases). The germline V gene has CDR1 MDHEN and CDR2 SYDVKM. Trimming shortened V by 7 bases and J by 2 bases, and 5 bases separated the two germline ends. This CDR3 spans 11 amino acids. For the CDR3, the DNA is TGTGCCAGCACAGGGAACTATGGCTACACCTTC. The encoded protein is CASTGNYGYTF.

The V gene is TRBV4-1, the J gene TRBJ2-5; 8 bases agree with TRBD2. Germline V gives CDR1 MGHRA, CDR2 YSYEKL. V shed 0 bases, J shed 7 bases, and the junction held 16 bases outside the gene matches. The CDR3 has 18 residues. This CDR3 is CASSQEGGAGVFGGTQYF. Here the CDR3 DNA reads TGCGCCAGCAGCCAAGAAGGAGGAGCGGGAGTTTTTGGTGGGACCCAGTACTTC.

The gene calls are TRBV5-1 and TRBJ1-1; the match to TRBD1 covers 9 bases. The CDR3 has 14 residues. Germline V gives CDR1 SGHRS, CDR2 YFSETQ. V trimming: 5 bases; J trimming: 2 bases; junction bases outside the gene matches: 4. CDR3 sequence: CASSIQGANTEAFF. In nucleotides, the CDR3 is TGCGCCAGCAGTATACAGGGGGCAAACACTGAAGCTTTCTTT. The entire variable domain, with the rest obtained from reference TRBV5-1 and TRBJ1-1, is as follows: KAGVTQTPRYLIKTRGQQVTLSCSPISGHRSVSWYQQTPGQGLQFLFEYFSETQRNKGNFPGRFSGRQFSNSRSEMNVSTLELGDSALYLCASSIQGANTEAFFGQGTRLTVV.

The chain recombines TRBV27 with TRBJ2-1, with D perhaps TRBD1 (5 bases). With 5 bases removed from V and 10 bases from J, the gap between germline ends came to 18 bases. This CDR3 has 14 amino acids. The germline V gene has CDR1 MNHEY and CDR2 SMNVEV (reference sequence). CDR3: CASSLGVAAKEQFF. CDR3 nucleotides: TGTGCCAGCAGTCTAGGGGTTGCGGCAAAAGAGCAGTTCTTC.

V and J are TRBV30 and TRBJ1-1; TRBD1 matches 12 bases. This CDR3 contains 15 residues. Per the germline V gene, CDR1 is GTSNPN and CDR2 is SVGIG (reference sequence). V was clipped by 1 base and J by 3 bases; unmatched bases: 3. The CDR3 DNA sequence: TGTGCCTGGAGTGCGGGACAGGGGGCAGACACTGAAGCTTTCTTT. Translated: CAWSAGQGADTEAFF.

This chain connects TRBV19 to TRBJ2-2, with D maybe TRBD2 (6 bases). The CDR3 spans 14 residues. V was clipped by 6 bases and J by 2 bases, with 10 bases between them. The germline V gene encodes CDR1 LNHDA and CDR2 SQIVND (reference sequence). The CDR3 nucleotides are TGTGCCAGTAGGCCCGGGGGTAACACCGGGGAGCTGTTTTTT. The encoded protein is CASRPGGNTGELFF.